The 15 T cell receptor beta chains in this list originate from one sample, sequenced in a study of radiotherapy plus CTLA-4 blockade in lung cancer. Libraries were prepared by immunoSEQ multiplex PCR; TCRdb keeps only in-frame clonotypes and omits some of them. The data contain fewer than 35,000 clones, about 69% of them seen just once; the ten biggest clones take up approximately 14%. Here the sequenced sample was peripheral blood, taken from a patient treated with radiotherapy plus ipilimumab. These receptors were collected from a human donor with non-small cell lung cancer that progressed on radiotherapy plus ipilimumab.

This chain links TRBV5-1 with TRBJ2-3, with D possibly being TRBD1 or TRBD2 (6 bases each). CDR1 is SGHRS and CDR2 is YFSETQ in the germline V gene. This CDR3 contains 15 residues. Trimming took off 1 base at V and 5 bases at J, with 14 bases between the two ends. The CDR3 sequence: CASSLTSGGGDTQYF. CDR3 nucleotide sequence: TGCGCCAGCAGCTTGACTTCCGGAGGGGGAGATACGCAGTATTTT.

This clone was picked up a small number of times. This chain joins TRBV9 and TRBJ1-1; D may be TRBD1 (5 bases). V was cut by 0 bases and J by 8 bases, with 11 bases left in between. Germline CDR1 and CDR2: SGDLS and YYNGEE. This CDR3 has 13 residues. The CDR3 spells CASSVANQGEAFF. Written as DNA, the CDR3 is TGTGCCAGCAGCGTAGCGAATCAGGGAGAAGCTTTCTTT.

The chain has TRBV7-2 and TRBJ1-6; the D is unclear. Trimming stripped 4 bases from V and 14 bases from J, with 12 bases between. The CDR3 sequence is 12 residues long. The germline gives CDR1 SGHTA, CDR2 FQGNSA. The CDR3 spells CASSSSVLALHF. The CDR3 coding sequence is TGTGCCAGCAGCTCCAGCGTTCTGGCCCTCCACTTT. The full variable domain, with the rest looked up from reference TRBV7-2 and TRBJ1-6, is GAGVSQSPSNKVTEKGKDVELRCDPISGHTALYWYRQSLGQGLEFLIYFQGNSAPDKSGLPSDRFSAERTGGSVSTLTIQRTQQEDSAVYLCASSSSVLALHFGNGTRLTVT.

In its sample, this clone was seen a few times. CDR3 sequence: CASTPGSTSAQFF. The CDR3 bases are TGTGCCAGCACCCCAGGGTCTACCTCAGCCCAGTTCTTC. The J gene is TRBJ2-1, the V gene TRBV6-5, with a tentative D call TRBD1 (5 bases). V lost 7 bases and J lost 13, with 20 bases in between. The CDR3 consists of 13 residues. Germline loops: CDR1 MNHEY, CDR2 SVGAGI.

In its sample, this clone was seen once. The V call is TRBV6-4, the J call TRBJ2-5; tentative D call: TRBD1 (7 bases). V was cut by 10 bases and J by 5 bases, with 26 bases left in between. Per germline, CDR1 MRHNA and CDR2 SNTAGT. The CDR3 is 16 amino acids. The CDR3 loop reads CANSDPRGPGRETQYF. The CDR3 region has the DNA TGTGCCAACTCAGACCCTAGGGGGCCAGGGAGGGAGACCCAGTACTTC.

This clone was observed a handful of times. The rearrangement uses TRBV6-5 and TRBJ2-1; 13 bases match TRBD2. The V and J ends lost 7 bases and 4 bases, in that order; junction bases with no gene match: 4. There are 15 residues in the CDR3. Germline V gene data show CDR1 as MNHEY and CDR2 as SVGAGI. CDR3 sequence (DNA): TGTGCCAGCACCCTACTAGCGGGAGGGTACAATGAGCAGTTCTTC. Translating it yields CASTLLAGGYNEQFF.

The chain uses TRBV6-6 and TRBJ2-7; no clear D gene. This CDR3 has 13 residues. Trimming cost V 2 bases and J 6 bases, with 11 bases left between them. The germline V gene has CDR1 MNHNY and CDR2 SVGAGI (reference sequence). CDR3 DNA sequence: TGTGCCAGCAGTTACACCACTCTGGCCGAGCAGTACTTC. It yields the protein CASSYTTLAEQYF.

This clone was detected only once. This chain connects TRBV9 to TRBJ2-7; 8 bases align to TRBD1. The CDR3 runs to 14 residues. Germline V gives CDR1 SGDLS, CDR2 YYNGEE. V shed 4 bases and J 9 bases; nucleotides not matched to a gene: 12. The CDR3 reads CASSPSGTGVLQYF. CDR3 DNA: TGTGCCAGCAGCCCCTCCGGGACAGGCGTATTGCAGTACTTC.

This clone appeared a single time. The CDR3 bases are TGTGCCAGCAGTTCGCCGGGGAATGGCTACACCTTC. This gives the protein CASSSPGNGYTF. This rearrangement joins TRBV27 to TRBJ1-2; D not certain. Trimming took off 4 bases at V and 6 bases at J, with 9 bases between the two ends. Germline V gene sequence: CDR1 MNHEY, CDR2 SMNVEV (reference sequence). The CDR3 totals 12 residues.

The CDR3 here is CASRTEGGTGRYTF. CDR3 DNA sequence: TGTGCCAGCAGAACGGAAGGGGGGACGGGTCGCTACACCTTC. V usage is TRBV28 and J usage is TRBJ1-2; tentatively, D is TRBD1 (6 bases). The CDR3 runs 14 residues. V was trimmed by 6 bases and J by 9 bases, leaving 20 bases between them. Germline lookup yields CDR1 MDHEN and CDR2 SYDVKM.

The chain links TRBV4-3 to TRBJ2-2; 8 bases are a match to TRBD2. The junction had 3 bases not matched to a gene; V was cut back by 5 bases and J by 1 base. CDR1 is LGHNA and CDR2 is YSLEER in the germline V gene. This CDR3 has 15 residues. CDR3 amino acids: CASSRLARNTGELFF. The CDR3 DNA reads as TGCGCCAGCAGCAGACTAGCGCGGAACACCGGGGAGCTGTTTTTT.

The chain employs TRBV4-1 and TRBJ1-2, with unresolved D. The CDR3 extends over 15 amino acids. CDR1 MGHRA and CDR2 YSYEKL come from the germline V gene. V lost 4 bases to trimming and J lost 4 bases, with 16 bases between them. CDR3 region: CASSPSAETTYGYTF. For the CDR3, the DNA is TGCGCCAGCAGCCCATCGGCCGAAACTACCTATGGCTACACCTTC.

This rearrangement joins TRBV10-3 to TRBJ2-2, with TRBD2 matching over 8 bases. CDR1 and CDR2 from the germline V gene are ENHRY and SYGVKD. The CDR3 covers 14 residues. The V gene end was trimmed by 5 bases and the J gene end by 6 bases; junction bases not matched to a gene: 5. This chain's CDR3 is CAISPSGSAGELFF. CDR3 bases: TGTGCCATCAGTCCGAGCGGGAGCGCCGGGGAGCTGTTTTTT.

The CDR3 loop is CASSQVRAGLSQPQHF. Here the CDR3 DNA reads TGCGCCAGCAGCCAAGTGAGGGCAGGGTTGAGTCAGCCCCAGCATTTT. The gene calls are TRBV4-3 and TRBJ1-5; weak D call: TRBD1 (5 bases). Deletions cut 1 base from V and 6 bases from J, with 16 bases between. The V gene's germline CDR1 is LGHNA and CDR2 YSLEER. This CDR3 is 16 amino acids long.

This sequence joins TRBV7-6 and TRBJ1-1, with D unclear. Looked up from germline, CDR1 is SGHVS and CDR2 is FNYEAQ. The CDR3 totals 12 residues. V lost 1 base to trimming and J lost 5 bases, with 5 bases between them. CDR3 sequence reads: CASSLDPTEAFF. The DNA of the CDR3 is TGTGCCAGCAGCTTAGACCCTACTGAAGCTTTCTTT.